The 26 T cell receptor beta chains reported below all come from one sample, sequenced in a study of vaccination and CD4 T cells after COVID-19. Treatment described: 10-day PBMC culture with coronavirus spike peptide pools or control peptides (ViraFEST assay). Their specific antigens are unknown. The Oncomine TCR Beta short-read assay was what sequenced the DNA obtained from cultured CD4+ T cells. TCRdb re-called the PCR reads through MiXCR, storing one row per CDR3 protein. Here the sample spans some 14,000 distinct CDR3 sequences, 65% to 75% being singletons. Sequenced sample: CD4+ T cells from blood, cultured in vitro. These receptors all come from a human donor who had recovered from COVID-19.

This chain joins TRBV19 and TRBJ1-5; D is uncertain. Germline loops: CDR1 LNHDA, CDR2 SQIVND (reference sequence). This CDR3 contains 14 residues. V was trimmed by 3 bases and J by 6 bases, leaving 12 bases between them. CDR3 residues: CASSILLTSQPQHF. CDR3 DNA sequence: TGTGCCAGTAGTATTCTCCTCACAAGTCAGCCCCAGCATTTT.

The chain joins TRBV5-4 to TRBJ2-7; unclear D gene. CDR1 and CDR2 from the germline V gene are SGHNT and YYREEE (reference sequence). The CDR3 spans 14 residues. Trimming took off 1 base at V and 2 bases at J, with 10 bases between the two ends. The CDR3 sequence: CASSLFPETYEQYF. The CDR3 DNA reads TGTGCCAGCAGCTTGTTTCCAGAGACCTACGAGCAGTACTTC.

This rearrangement joins TRBV15 to TRBJ2-5; TRBD2 matches at 8 bases. This CDR3 is built from 18 residues. V dropped 0 bases and J dropped 4; count of bases not matched to a gene: 13. Looked up from germline, CDR1 is LNHNV and CDR2 is YYDKDF (reference sequence). The CDR3 is CATSRDPSGGHYRETQYF. CDR3 coding DNA: TGTGCCACCAGCAGAGATCCAAGCGGGGGCCACTACCGAGAGACCCAGTACTTC.

This rearrangement joins TRBV10-1 to TRBJ1-5; D remains unclear. Germline CDR1 is WNHNN and CDR2 is SYGVQD (reference sequence). With 8 bases removed from V and 1 base from J, the gap between germline ends came to 18 bases. The CDR3 totals 16 residues. DNA for the CDR3: TGCGCCAGCCGCAAGGGCCGGGGTTCGAGCAATCAGCCCCAGCATTTT. Its translation is CASRKGRGSSNQPQHF.

The genes are TRBV4-3 and TRBJ1-2, with 9 bases that match TRBD1. Germline loops: CDR1 LGHNA, CDR2 YSLEER. The CDR3 has 17 residues. The J segment lost 1 base and the V segment lost 4 bases, leaving 10 bases of the junction unmatched. CDR3 nucleotide sequence: TGCGCCAGCAGCCTCCAGACGACAGGGGGACGTAACTATGGCTACACCTTC. Translating it yields CASSLQTTGGRNYGYTF.

Here the CDR3 reads CASSIGLVVGNEQFF. The CDR3, as DNA: TGTGCCAGTAGTATAGGGTTGGTGGTTGGCAATGAGCAGTTCTTC. The chain links TRBV19 to TRBJ2-1; D gene uncertain. The V end was cut by 1 base, the J end by 6 bases, with 13 bases between. Germline-derived CDR1 and CDR2 are LNHDA and SQIVND (reference sequence). The CDR3 loop spans 15 amino acids.

The gene calls are TRBV6-1 and TRBJ1-1; 8 bases fit TRBD1. Germline V gene data show CDR1 as MNHNS and CDR2 as SASEGT. The CDR3 length is 13 residues. The V and J ends lost 4 bases and 3 bases, in that order; junction bases with no gene match: 1. The CDR3 spells CASSATGDTEAFF. CDR3 nucleotide sequence: TGTGCCAGCAGTGCGACAGGGGACACTGAAGCTTTCTTT.

This chain uses TRBV10-3 with TRBJ1-4; 7 bases are shared with TRBD1. The CDR3 is 15 residues long. Germline V gives CDR1 ENHRY, CDR2 SYGVKD. The ends lost 0 bases at V and 8 bases at J; junction bases unmatched: 6. CDR3 bases: TGTGCCATCAGTGAGTCCCCAGGGGGGAACGAAAAACTGTTTTTT. Encoded protein: CAISESPGGNEKLFF.

The chain combines TRBV28 with TRBJ2-2; 9 bases are shared with TRBD2. J lost 4 bases, V lost 6 bases, and 12 bases had no gene match. CDR1 and CDR2 (germline): MDHEN, SYDVKM. This CDR3 comprises 17 residues. The CDR3 sequence is CASRTTSGSPSTGELFF. The CDR3 DNA sequence: TGTGCCAGCAGGACGACTAGCGGTTCCCCGAGCACCGGGGAGCTGTTTTTT.

The chain couples TRBV12-3 or TRBV12-4 to TRBJ1-1; weak D call: TRBD1 (5 bases). The germline V and J ends were trimmed by 5 bases and 12 bases, with 19 bases remaining between them. The CDR3 spans 13 residues. CDR3 region: CASSPSGHWGTFF. The CDR3 DNA sequence: TGTGCCAGCAGTCCATCCGGACACTGGGGAACTTTCTTT.

This clonotype turned up a few times. The chain joins TRBV19 to TRBJ1-4, with D possibly being TRBD1 (6 bases). Germline lookup yields CDR1 LNHDA and CDR2 SQIVND (reference sequence). The CDR3 consists of 14 residues. V was trimmed by 5 bases and J by 5 bases, leaving 12 bases between them. CDR3 loop: CASSWQGRNEKLFF. CDR3 DNA sequence: TGTGCCAGTAGTTGGCAGGGGCGGAATGAAAAACTGTTTTTT.

J is TRBJ1-1 and V is TRBV20-1; D gene uncertain. The CDR3 extends over 14 amino acids. With 0 bases removed from V and 4 bases from J, the gap between germline ends came to 12 bases. Germline CDR1 is DFQATT and CDR2 is SNEGSKA (reference sequence). This CDR3 reads CSARDDPQATEAFF. The CDR3 DNA is TGCAGTGCTAGAGATGATCCCCAGGCCACTGAAGCTTTCTTT.

This clonotype has only a few counts. The J gene is TRBJ1-2, the V gene TRBV7-8; the D gene is possibly TRBD1 (6 bases). The germline V gene encodes CDR1 SGHVS and CDR2 FQNEAQ. The length of the CDR3 is 14 residues. V was cut by 5 bases and J by 7 bases, with 17 bases left in between. CDR3 region: CASSPRTGIPGYTF. The CDR3 region has the DNA TGTGCCAGCAGCCCCAGAACAGGGATTCCTGGCTACACCTTC.

Only one count was recorded for this clonotype. V is TRBV7-8 and J is TRBJ2-3, with D possibly called TRBD1 or TRBD2 (5 bases each). The germline V gene encodes CDR1 SGHVS and CDR2 FQNEAQ. The CDR3 totals 15 residues. Trimming left V 0 bases short and J 4 bases short, with 11 bases between. The CDR3: CASSLAQGGSDTQYF. The CDR3, as DNA: TGTGCCAGCAGCTTAGCGCAGGGCGGGTCAGATACGCAGTATTTT.

This chain connects TRBV20-1 to TRBJ2-2; no definite D call. V lost 3 bases and J 6 bases, leaving 14 bases between the germline ends. The CDR3 loop spans 14 amino acids. The germline V gene has CDR1 DFQATT and CDR2 SNEGSKA (reference sequence). CDR3 DNA: TGCAGTGCTAGGCCGTTAGGCCAAGCCGGGGAGCTGTTTTTT. It yields the protein CSARPLGQAGELFF.

This clonotype was detected only once. The V gene is TRBV28, the J gene TRBJ1-2; D might be TRBD1 (6 bases). Germline values: CDR1 MDHEN, CDR2 SYDVKM. V lost 2 bases, J lost 4 bases, and 14 bases lay in between. This CDR3 region has 15 residues. The CDR3 loop is CASSLGGGGAYGYTF. The CDR3 DNA reads as TGTGCCAGCAGTTTAGGGGGGGGCGGGGCCTATGGCTACACCTTC.

The chain links TRBV7-2 to TRBJ1-6; no reliable D call. The CDR3 runs 12 residues. The germline CDR1 and CDR2 sequences are SGHTA and FQGNSA. V was clipped by 3 bases and J by 3 bases, with 0 bases between them. The CDR3 sequence: CASSFYNSPLHF. CDR3 sequence (DNA): TGTGCCAGCAGCTTCTATAATTCACCCCTCCACTTT.

The chain joins TRBV6-1 to TRBJ1-5; no firm D call. Germline assignment: CDR1 MNHNS and CDR2 SASEGT. The CDR3 has 13 residues. Trimming took off 4 bases at V and 7 bases at J, with 11 bases between the two ends. The CDR3 DNA reads TGTGCCAGCAGTGTTTCTCGCATGCAGCCCCAGCATTTT. Its translation is CASSVSRMQPQHF.

The rearrangement joins TRBV15 to TRBJ2-3, with TRBD2 matching 8 bases. Trimming cost V 8 bases and J 8 bases; bases outside gene matches: 12. This CDR3 has 14 amino acids. Per the germline V gene, CDR1 is LNHNV and CDR2 is YYDKDF (reference sequence). CDR3 loop: CATGRGGWVGTQYF. The CDR3, as DNA: TGTGCCACCGGACGCGGGGGGTGGGTTGGTACGCAGTATTTT.

For the CDR3, the DNA is TGTGCCACCAGCAGATCCCGATTCGAATTGGGACAGGGAAACGAGGGAAACACCATATATTTT. Protein sequence: CATSRSRFELGQGNEGNTIYF. The chain is built from TRBV15 and TRBJ1-3; TRBD1 aligns across 9 bases. The CDR3 loop spans 21 amino acids. Trimming took 2 bases from V and 4 from J; bases not matched to a gene: 21. CDR1 is LNHNV and CDR2 is YYDKDF in the germline V gene (reference sequence).

V is TRBV3-1 and J is TRBJ2-7; 10 positions match TRBD2. Germline V gene lookup returns CDR1 LGHDT and CDR2 YNNKEL (reference sequence). There are 17 residues in the CDR3. V trimming: 0 bases; J trimming: 2 bases; junction bases outside the gene matches: 7. The CDR3 DNA follows: TGTGCCAGCAGCCAAGATCTCTCTAGCGGGAGACCCTACGAGCAGTACTTC. Residues: CASSQDLSSGRPYEQYF.

The chain joins TRBV7-2 to TRBJ2-3; D unresolved. Germline values: CDR1 SGHTA, CDR2 FQGNSA. V was cut by 5 bases and J by 0 bases, with 18 bases left in between. The CDR3 spans 17 residues. Here the CDR3 DNA reads TGTGCCAGCAGCCCTTACCTGAGGACGGCCAGCACAGATACGCAGTATTTT. It encodes CASSPYLRTASTDTQYF.

The chain joins TRBV6-5 to TRBJ1-6; D unresolved. The germline V and J ends were trimmed by 4 bases and 6 bases, with 10 bases remaining between them. Looked up from germline, CDR1 is MNHEY and CDR2 is SVGAGI. This CDR3 contains 14 residues. This CDR3 reads CASSSGGFNSPLHF. CDR3 nucleotide sequence: TGTGCCAGCAGTTCCGGCGGATTTAATTCACCCCTCCACTTT.

The chain is built from TRBV7-2 and TRBJ1-2; unclear D gene. V was trimmed by 2 bases and J by 4 bases, leaving 8 bases between them. Germline V gives CDR1 SGHTA, CDR2 FQGNSA. This CDR3 comprises 13 residues. For the CDR3, the DNA is TGTGCCAGCAGCTTAACCATCACCTATGGCTACACCTTC. Translation gives CASSLTITYGYTF.

Relative to its sample, this clonotype is medium-sized. This chain uses TRBV27 with TRBJ2-2; 7 bases line up with TRBD1. Unmatched junction bases numbered 8, after V lost 3 bases and J lost 7 bases. Germline assignment: CDR1 MNHEY and CDR2 SMNVEV (reference sequence). The CDR3 is 15 amino acids. DNA for the CDR3: TGTGCCAGCAGTTTTGGGCAGGGGGTCGACGGGGAGCTGTTTTTT. This codes for CASSFGQGVDGELFF.

This clonotype was counted a few times. The rearrangement links TRBV7-2 to TRBJ1-1; TRBD1 matches at 8 bases. Germline values: CDR1 SGHTA, CDR2 FQGNSA. J lost 5 bases, V lost 4 bases, and 9 bases had no gene match. The CDR3 is 15 residues long. DNA of the CDR3: TGTGCCAGCAGCTACCACAGGGGGTCGGGTACTGAAGCTTTCTTT. Amino acids: CASSYHRGSGTEAFF.